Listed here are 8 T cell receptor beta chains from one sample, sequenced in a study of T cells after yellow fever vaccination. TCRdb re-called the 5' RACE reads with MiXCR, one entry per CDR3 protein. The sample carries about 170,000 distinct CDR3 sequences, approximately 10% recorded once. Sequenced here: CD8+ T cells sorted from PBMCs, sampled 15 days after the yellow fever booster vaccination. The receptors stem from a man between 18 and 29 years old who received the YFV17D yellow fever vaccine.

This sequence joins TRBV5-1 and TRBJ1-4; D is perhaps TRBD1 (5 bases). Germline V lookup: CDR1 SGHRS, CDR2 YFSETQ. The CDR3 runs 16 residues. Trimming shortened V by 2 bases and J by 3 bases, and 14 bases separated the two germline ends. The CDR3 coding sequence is TGCGCCAGCAGCTTAGGGCCGGGGCCGCCTAATGAAAAACTGTTTTTT. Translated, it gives CASSLGPGPPNEKLFF.

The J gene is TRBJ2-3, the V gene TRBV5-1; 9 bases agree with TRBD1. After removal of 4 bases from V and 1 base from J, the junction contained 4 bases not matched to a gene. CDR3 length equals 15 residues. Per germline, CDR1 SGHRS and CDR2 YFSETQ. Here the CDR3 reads CASSLGQGGTDTQYF. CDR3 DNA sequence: TGCGCCAGCAGCCTGGGACAGGGAGGCACAGATACGCAGTATTTT.

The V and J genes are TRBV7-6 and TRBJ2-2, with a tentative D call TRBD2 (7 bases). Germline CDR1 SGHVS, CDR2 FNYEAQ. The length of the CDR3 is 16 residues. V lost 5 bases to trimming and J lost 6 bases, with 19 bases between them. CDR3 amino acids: CASSTSLGGAAGELFF. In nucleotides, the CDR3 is TGTGCCAGCAGCACCTCATTGGGGGGGGCGGCCGGGGAGCTGTTTTTT.

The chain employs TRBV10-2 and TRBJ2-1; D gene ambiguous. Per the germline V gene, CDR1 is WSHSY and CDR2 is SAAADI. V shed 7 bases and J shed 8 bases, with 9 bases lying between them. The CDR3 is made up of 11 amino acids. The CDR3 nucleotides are TGCGCCAGCACGGCCAGATATGAGCAGTTCTTC. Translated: CASTARYEQFF.

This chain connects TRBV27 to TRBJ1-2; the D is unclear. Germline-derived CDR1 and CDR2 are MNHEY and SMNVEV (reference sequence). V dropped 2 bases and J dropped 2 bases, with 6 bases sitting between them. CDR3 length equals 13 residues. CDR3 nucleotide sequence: TGTGCCAGCAGTTTAGATAGGAACTATGGCTACACCTTC. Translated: CASSLDRNYGYTF.

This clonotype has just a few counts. DNA for the CDR3: TGCAGTGCTATCCCCTCCAGGGATAGCAATCAGCCCCAGCATTTT. Amino acid sequence: CSAIPSRDSNQPQHF. V and J are TRBV20-1 and TRBJ1-5, with a weak D call TRBD1 (5 bases). The CDR3 runs to 15 residues. Germline assignment: CDR1 DFQATT and CDR2 SNEGSKA (reference sequence). V dropped 4 bases and J dropped 0 bases, with 13 bases sitting between them.

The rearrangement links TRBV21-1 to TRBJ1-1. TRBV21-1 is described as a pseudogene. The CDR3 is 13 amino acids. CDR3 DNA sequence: TGTGCCAGCAGCAATGCGGAGAACACTGAAGCTTTCTTT. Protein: CASSNAENTEAFF.

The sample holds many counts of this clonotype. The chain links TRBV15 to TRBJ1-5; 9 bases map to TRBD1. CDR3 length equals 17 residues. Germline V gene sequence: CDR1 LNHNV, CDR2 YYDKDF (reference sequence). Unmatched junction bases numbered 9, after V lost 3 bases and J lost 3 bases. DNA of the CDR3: TGTGCCACCAGCAGTGGGGGACAGGGCGATGCCAATCAGCCCCAGCATTTT. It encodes CATSSGGQGDANQPQHF. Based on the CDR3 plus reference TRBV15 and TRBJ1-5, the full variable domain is DAMVIQNPRYQVTQFGKPVTLSCSQTLNHNVMYWYQQKSSQAPKLLFHYYDKDFNNEADTPDNFQSRRPNTSFCFLDIRSPGLGDTAMYLCATSSGGQGDANQPQHFGDGTRLSIL.